This T cell receptor (beta chain) was found in a study of identical twins. This clonotype showed up just a few times. V gave up 6 bases and J gave up 4 bases; unmatched junction bases: 7. The germline V gene has CDR1 MDHEN and CDR2 SYDVKM. The CDR3 covers 15 residues. A single record per CDR3 protein comes from TCRdb applying MiXCR to the 5' RACE reads. The table includes hundreds of thousands of distinct CDR3 sequences, around 7.6% detected once. These same records also appear under a second study, on yellow fever vaccine responses in identical twins. That report adds: Reportedly, twins' vaccine T cell responses looked partly convergent and partly personalized.

The clonotype originates from a woman younger than 30 in good health. The sequencing input was CD8+ T cells sorted from blood. The chain links TRBV28 to TRBJ2-7; 12 bases map to TRBD2. DNA for the CDR3: TGTGCCAGCAGACAACTAGCGGGAGGTTTGTACGAGCAGTACTTC. Translating gives CASRQLAGGLYEQYF.